These 31 T cell receptor beta chains originate from one sample sequenced in a study of T cell responses to AZD1222 COVID-19 vaccine (dated by TCRdb to the early 2020s). Library construction relied on the immunoSEQ multiplex PCR assay. The clones in this table, taken by TCRdb from immuneACCESS, are in-frame only. Not every clone is retained; where verified, under half of the shortfall comes from an unresolved V gene, and the cause of the rest is unknown. Recorded for this sample are about 180,000 clones; 85% to 95% of them occurred a single time. The ten largest clones capture about 1.5% of the sample. Explained via the paper, the time point label denotes: about 28 days (+/-7) after the second vaccine dose. The sample consisted of peripheral blood, taken 28 days after the second AZD1222 dose. The receptors stem from an adult who received the AZD1222 COVID-19 vaccine.

The rearrangement joins TRBV6-5 to TRBJ1-1, with no clear D. The CDR3 covers 15 residues. CDR1 is MNHEY and CDR2 is SVGAGI in the germline V gene. Deletions cut 0 bases from V and 1 base from J, with 9 bases between. The CDR3 region has the DNA TGTGCCAGCAGTTACTCGAGTCAGCCGAACACTGAAGCTTTCTTT. Translation gives CASSYSSQPNTEAFF.

The sample holds one count of this clone. V is TRBV28 and J is TRBJ2-5; unclear D gene. The ends were cut back, 2 bases at V and 0 bases at J, with 16 bases in the middle. The CDR3 length is 17 residues. Germline V CDR1 and CDR2: MDHEN, SYDVKM. DNA for the CDR3: TGTGCCAGCAGTTTAAGGCGCCGACGGGCAGACCAAGAGACCCAGTACTTC. Translated, it gives CASSLRRRRADQETQYF.

The rearrangement links TRBV5-1 to TRBJ2-7; D is possibly TRBD1 or TRBD2 (5 bases each). V shed 0 bases and J shed 0 bases, with 13 bases lying between them. The CDR3 runs 16 residues. CDR1 SGHRS and CDR2 YFSETQ come from the germline V gene. In DNA form, the CDR3 reads TGCGCCAGCAGCTTGGATGGGGGAATCAGCTCCTACGAGCAGTACTTC. Translated, it gives CASSLDGGISSYEQYF.

The V call is TRBV5-1, the J call TRBJ2-1, with a possible D match to TRBD2 (5 bases). The CDR3 has 16 amino acids. Trimming left V 3 bases short and J 3 bases short, with 16 bases between. The germline gives CDR1 SGHRS, CDR2 YFSETQ. In DNA form, the CDR3 reads TGCGCCAGCAGCTCAAACGCGGACGGAGGCTACAATGAGCAGTTCTTC. This translates into CASSSNADGGYNEQFF.

The chain carries TRBV28 and TRBJ2-1; the match to TRBD1 covers 8 bases. Trimming removed 6 bases from V and 5 bases from J; junction bases left unmatched: 12. CDR3 length: 16 amino acids. Germline CDR1 and CDR2: MDHEN and SYDVKM. CDR3: CASRRTLTGGHNEQFF. The CDR3 DNA reads TGTGCCAGCAGACGGACCCTTACAGGGGGGCACAATGAGCAGTTCTTC.

V gene TRBV6-5 combines with J gene TRBJ1-6, with D possibly being TRBD1 (5 bases). Germline CDR1 and CDR2: MNHEY and SVGAGI. The CDR3 is 13 residues long. Trimming took 2 bases from V and 7 from J, leaving 6 bases between them. CDR3 sequence reads: CASSYDRNSPLHF. The CDR3 nucleotides read TGTGCCAGCAGTTACGACAGAAATTCACCCCTCCACTTT.

V and J are TRBV5-8 and TRBJ2-7, with TRBD2 matching over 9 bases. This CDR3 is 16 amino acids long. The V and J ends lost 2 bases and 5 bases, in that order; junction bases with no gene match: 11. Germline lookup yields CDR1 SGHTS and CDR2 YDEGEE. In nucleotides, the CDR3 is TGTGCCAGCAGCTTAGACGGCGCACTAGCGGGCCACGAGCAGTACTTC. Protein product: CASSLDGALAGHEQYF. The variable domain in full, with the rest retrieved from reference TRBV5-8 and TRBJ2-7, is EAGVTQSPTHLIKTRGQQATLRCSPISGHTSVYWYQQALGLGLQFLLWYDEGEERNRGNFPPRFSGRQFPNYSSELNVNALELEDSALYLCASSLDGALAGHEQYFGPGTRLTVT.

The gene calls are TRBV2 and TRBJ1-2; D is undetermined. The CDR3 runs to 12 residues. V lost 3 bases, J lost 5 bases, and 7 bases lay in between. Germline CDR1 and CDR2: SNHLY and FYNNEI. In nucleotides, the CDR3 is TGTGCCAGCAGTGAGATGAGGTATGGCTACACCTTC. Protein product: CASSEMRYGYTF. The complete variable domain, with remaining parts taken from reference TRBV2 and TRBJ1-2, reads EPEVTQTPSHQVTQMGQEVILRCVPISNHLYFYWYRQILGQKVEFLVSFYNNEISEKSEIFDDQFSVERPDGSNFTLKIRSTKLEDSAMYFCASSEMRYGYTFGSGTRLTVV.

The chain is built from TRBV19 and TRBJ1-2, with unresolved D. The CDR3 runs to 16 residues. The V gene lost 4 bases and the J gene lost 0 bases, with 15 bases spanning the gap. CDR1 and CDR2 (germline): LNHDA, SQIVND (reference sequence). CDR3 sequence reads: CASSNDMGASNYGYTF. For the CDR3, the DNA is TGTGCCAGTAGTAATGACATGGGTGCCTCTAACTATGGCTACACCTTC.

CDR3 bases: TGCGCCAGCAGCTCCTGGGGGGGGCGAGTAGATACGCAGTATTTT. Protein sequence: CASSSWGGRVDTQYF. The rearrangement uses TRBV5-1 and TRBJ2-3; tentative D call: TRBD2 (7 bases). The germline CDR1 and CDR2 sequences are SGHRS and YFSETQ. The V and J ends lost 3 bases and 5 bases respectively, with 16 bases between them. The CDR3 covers 15 residues. The full variable domain, its missing parts supplied by reference TRBV5-1 and TRBJ2-3, is KAGVTQTPRYLIKTRGQQVTLSCSPISGHRSVSWYQQTPGQGLQFLFEYFSETQRNKGNFPGRFSGRQFSNSRSEMNVSTLELGDSALYLCASSSWGGRVDTQYFGPGTRLTVL.

The chain uses TRBV5-5 and TRBJ2-6, with TRBD1 matching over 12 bases. CDR1 SGHKS and CDR2 YYEKEE come from the germline V gene (reference sequence). V lost 4 bases, J lost 8 bases, and 4 bases stayed unmatched. The CDR3 is made up of 15 amino acids. DNA for the CDR3: TGTGCCAGCAGCCTAGGGACAGGGGGCCCCAACGTCCTGACTTTC. This encodes CASSLGTGGPNVLTF.

This rearrangement joins TRBV6-5 to TRBJ1-4; 9 positions agree with TRBD1. Germline V gene lookup returns CDR1 MNHEY and CDR2 SVGAGI. V lost 6 bases, J lost 8 bases, and 4 bases stayed unmatched. The CDR3 is 13 amino acids. CDR3: CASRGQGNEKLFF. The CDR3 DNA reads TGTGCCAGCAGGGGACAGGGCAACGAAAAACTGTTTTTT.

V is TRBV9 and J is TRBJ1-1, with D possibly matching TRBD1 (6 bases). Trimming cost V 0 bases and J 3 bases, with 6 bases left between them. This CDR3 contains 13 residues. Germline lookup yields CDR1 SGDLS and CDR2 YYNGEE. The CDR3 protein is CASSVDRDTEAFF. The CDR3 DNA is TGTGCCAGCAGCGTAGACAGGGACACTGAAGCTTTCTTT.

This sequence joins TRBV29-1 and TRBJ2-3, with a tentative D call TRBD2 (5 bases). Germline loops: CDR1 SQVTM, CDR2 ANQGSEA. CDR3 length: 13 residues. V lost 4 bases and J 2 bases, leaving 10 bases between the germline ends. In nucleotides, the CDR3 is TGCAGCGTTGGGGAGCTTAACACAGATACGCAGTATTTT. It yields the protein CSVGELNTDTQYF.

The V and J genes are TRBV6-2 or TRBV6-3 and TRBJ1-1; D possibly corresponds to TRBD1 (6 bases). Trimming removed 6 bases from V and 6 bases from J, with 17 bases in between. Per the germline V gene, CDR1 is MNHEY and CDR2 is SVGEGT. CDR3 length: 14 residues. The CDR3: CASSQRGGTAEAFF. CDR3 nucleotides: TGTGCCAGCAGCCAAAGGGGGGGTACGGCTGAAGCTTTCTTT.

V and J are TRBV7-8 and TRBJ1-3, with 7 bases identical to TRBD1. CDR1 is SGHVS and CDR2 is FQNEAQ in the germline V gene. The V and J ends lost 5 bases and 4 bases, in that order; junction bases with no gene match: 17. The CDR3 is 18 residues long. CDR3 nucleotide sequence: TGTGCCAGCAGCAAAGAGGAGGCTATGGACAGGACAGGAAACACCATATATTTT. This codes for CASSKEEAMDRTGNTIYF.

This rearrangement joins TRBV2 to TRBJ1-4; D gene uncertain. CDR3 length: 15 amino acids. The germline CDR1 and CDR2 sequences are SNHLY and FYNNEI. Deletions cut 2 bases from V and 3 bases from J, with 10 bases between. The CDR3 is CASSEIIRANEKLFF. Written as DNA, the CDR3 is TGTGCCAGCAGTGAAATAATCAGAGCTAATGAAAAACTGTTTTTT.

This sequence joins TRBV28 and TRBJ1-1, with D tentatively TRBD1 (6 bases). Germline V gives CDR1 MDHEN, CDR2 SYDVKM. V was cut by 1 base and J by 5 bases, with 17 bases left in between. The CDR3 length is 16 residues. CDR3 coding DNA: TGTGCCAGCAGTTTATCTCGGGGGCGCGGGAGGACTGAAGCTTTCTTT. Translated, it gives CASSLSRGRGRTEAFF.

The chain has TRBV7-2 and TRBJ2-7, with 7 nucleotides matching TRBD2. This CDR3 spans 15 amino acids. The V segment lost 5 bases and the J segment 0 bases; nucleotides outside the gene matches: 7. Germline CDR1 is SGHTA and CDR2 is FQGNSA. CDR3 nucleotide sequence: TGTGCCAGCAGCCCTCGGCTAGCGGTCTCCTACGAGCAGTACTTC. Protein product: CASSPRLAVSYEQYF.

This rearrangement joins TRBV11-3 to TRBJ2-7; possible D gene TRBD1, 6 bases. Trimming cost V 4 bases and J 2 bases, with 18 bases left between them. Germline CDR1 SGHNT, CDR2 YENEEA. This CDR3 has 16 residues. As DNA, the CDR3 is TGTGCCAGCAGCTCCAAAACAGGGACGAAAACCTACGAGCAGTACTTC. This sequence encodes CASSSKTGTKTYEQYF.

This sequence joins TRBV19 and TRBJ2-1; D is unclear. From germline, CDR1 is LNHDA and CDR2 SQIVND (reference sequence). The germline V and J ends were trimmed by 3 bases and 6 bases, with 15 bases remaining between them. This CDR3 has 15 residues. The CDR3 sequence: CASSIQLVGSNEQFF. CDR3 DNA sequence: TGTGCCAGTAGTATCCAGCTAGTAGGTTCCAATGAGCAGTTCTTC.

The V and J genes are TRBV6-4 and TRBJ1-2, with TRBD1 matching 9 bases. CDR3 length: 16 residues. Germline V gives CDR1 MRHNA, CDR2 SNTAGT. The J segment lost 5 bases and the V segment lost 6 bases, leaving 13 bases of the junction unmatched. CDR3 DNA: TGTGCCAGCAGAGCGGACCCGGGACAGGGTTATTATGGCTACACCTTC. It yields the protein CASRADPGQGYYGYTF.

This chain uses TRBV10-3 with TRBJ1-5, with 8 bases that match TRBD1. V trimming: 6 bases; J trimming: 8 bases; junction bases outside the gene matches: 6. The CDR3 consists of 13 residues. Germline-derived CDR1 and CDR2 are ENHRY and SYGVKD. The CDR3 is CAISGQGTEPQHF. The CDR3 bases are TGTGCCATCAGCGGACAGGGAACGGAGCCCCAGCATTTT.

This chain links TRBV30 with TRBJ1-1; D is possibly TRBD1 (5 bases). The CDR3 consists of 18 residues. Trimming left V 3 bases short and J 5 bases short, with 28 bases between. Germline values: CDR1 GTSNPN, CDR2 SVGIG (reference sequence). The CDR3 DNA is TGTGCCTGGAGGACCTTGGACTTGTCCAGGGCGTCAGGGACTGAAGCTTTCTTT. Protein sequence: CAWRTLDLSRASGTEAFF.

The chain joins TRBV4-3 to TRBJ1-5; the D gene is possibly TRBD1 (5 bases). This CDR3 has 15 amino acids. Trimming removed 1 base at V and 5 bases at J, with 12 bases between. The germline CDR1 and CDR2 sequences are LGHNA and YSLEER. This CDR3 reads CASSQVRGVYQPQHF. In DNA form, the CDR3 reads TGCGCCAGCAGCCAAGTTCGGGGGGTTTATCAGCCCCAGCATTTT.

CDR3: CASSAVPSSREQYF. In DNA form, the CDR3 reads TGTGCCAGCAGCGCCGTTCCATCCTCCCGCGAGCAGTACTTC. The chain is built from TRBV2 and TRBJ2-7; no definite D call. The CDR3 spans 14 residues. The germline V gene encodes CDR1 SNHLY and CDR2 FYNNEI. The V and J ends lost 6 bases and 6 bases respectively, with 18 bases between them.

The chain recombines TRBV9 with TRBJ1-2; possibly TRBD1 for D (6 bases). The length of the CDR3 is 15 residues. The V gene's germline CDR1 is SGDLS and CDR2 YYNGEE. The V gene lost 0 bases and the J gene lost 6 bases, with 15 bases spanning the gap. The CDR3 DNA is TGTGCCAGCAGCGTAGACGGCAGGGGCAAGGATGGCTACACCTTC. It translates to CASSVDGRGKDGYTF.

This chain joins TRBV7-6 and TRBJ1-2; 7 positions match TRBD1. CDR1 SGHVS and CDR2 FNYEAQ come from the germline V gene. J gave up 2 bases and V 1 base, and 13 bases lay outside the gene matches. The CDR3 has 18 amino acids. The CDR3 coding sequence is TGTGCCAGCAGCTTAGGTAGCCCGGGACAGCATCTCAACTATGGCTACACCTTC. Its translation is CASSLGSPGQHLNYGYTF.

The J gene is TRBJ1-4, the V gene TRBV2; weak D call: TRBD1 (6 bases). Trimming cost V 6 bases and J 3 bases, with 14 bases left between them. The germline V gene has CDR1 SNHLY and CDR2 FYNNEI. The CDR3 has 15 residues. CDR3 amino acids: CASSRRGAPNEKLFF. CDR3 sequence (DNA): TGTGCCAGCAGCCGTCGGGGGGCTCCTAATGAAAAACTGTTTTTT. Full variable domain (rest looked up from reference TRBV2 and TRBJ1-4): EPEVTQTPSHQVTQMGQEVILRCVPISNHLYFYWYRQILGQKVEFLVSFYNNEISEKSEIFDDQFSVERPDGSNFTLKIRSTKLEDSAMYFCASSRRGAPNEKLFFGSGTQLSVL.

A single count supports this clone. The chain employs TRBV2 and TRBJ2-7; D gene ambiguous. Trimming cost V 6 bases and J 0 bases, with 6 bases left between them. Germline V lookup: CDR1 SNHLY, CDR2 FYNNEI. The CDR3 is 12 residues long. For the CDR3, the DNA is TGTGCCAGCAGACCGGCCTCCTACGAGCAGTACTTC. This sequence encodes CASRPASYEQYF.

The chain is built from TRBV7-2 and TRBJ1-6; D call uncertain. Trimming stripped 5 bases from V and 7 bases from J, with 15 bases between. This CDR3 has 15 amino acids. The V gene's germline CDR1 is SGHTA and CDR2 FQGNSA. For the CDR3, the DNA is TGTGCCAGCAGCGGGATGGGAGTTCGGAATTCACCCCTCCACTTT. Translation: CASSGMGVRNSPLHF.